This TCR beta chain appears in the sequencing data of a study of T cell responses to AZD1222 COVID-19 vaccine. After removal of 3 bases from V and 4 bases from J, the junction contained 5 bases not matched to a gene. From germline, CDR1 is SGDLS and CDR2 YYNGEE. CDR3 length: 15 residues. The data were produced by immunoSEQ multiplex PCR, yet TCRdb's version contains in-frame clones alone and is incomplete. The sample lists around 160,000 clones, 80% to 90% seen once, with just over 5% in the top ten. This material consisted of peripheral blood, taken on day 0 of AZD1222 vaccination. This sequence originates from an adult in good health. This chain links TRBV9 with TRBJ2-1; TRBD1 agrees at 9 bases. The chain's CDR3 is CASSAGTGSYNEQFF. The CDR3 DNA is TGTGCCAGCAGCGCCGGGACAGGGTCTTACAATGAGCAGTTCTTC.